The subject of this entry is one TCR beta chain. Its antigen is currently unknown. This entry is derived from a study of OX40 agonist ivuxolimab in advanced cancers. Per the germline V gene, CDR1 is ENHRY and CDR2 is SYGVKD. The CDR3 loop spans 14 amino acids. V lost 6 bases, J lost 3 bases, and 1 base stayed unmatched. Study-wide points: Relatively little clonal expansion, among the lowest observed, appeared in partial responders at 0.1-3.0 mg/kg.

TCRdb keeps only in-frame clones here, not all; method: immunoSEQ multiplex PCR. The sample holds around 79,000 clones, about 89% seen once. The sequenced sample was CD4+ or CD8+ T cells sorted from blood, obtained in a trial of the OX40 agonist ivuxolimab. The TCR was taken from an adult with an advanced solid tumor such as melanoma, head and neck, liver or kidney cancer. This chain uses TRBV10-3 with TRBJ2-7; TRBD2 aligns across 14 bases. In DNA, the CDR3 is TGTGCCATCAGGGGGACTAGCGGGAGCTACGAGCAGTACTTC. Residues: CAIRGTSGSYEQYF.